This T cell receptor (beta chain) was observed in a study of cytomegalovirus exposure and HLA in healthy donors. Researchers ran the PCR with 60 Vbeta and 13 Jbeta primers. This table comes from immunoSEQ multiplex PCR, and its TCRdb copy is limited to in-frame clones, with some not included. The sample shows 80,000 to 100,000 clones, approximately 71% of them seen only once. This TCR was recovered from a woman between 18 and 29 years old in good health and CMV-seropositive. The sample consisted of PBMCs.

The CDR3 DNA follows: TGTGCCAGCAGCTCAGGACTAGCGGGGGTCACCGGGGAGCTGTTTTTT. Amino acids: CASSSGLAGVTGELFF. The V gene is TRBV7-2, the J gene TRBJ2-2, with 13 positions matching TRBD2. This CDR3 comprises 16 residues. The germline V gene has CDR1 SGHTA and CDR2 FQGNSA. With V trimmed by 4 bases and J by 4 bases, 3 bases remained unmatched.